This entry lists 32 T cell receptor beta chains sequenced from one sample in a study of CD8 T cells in Susac syndrome. An amount of RNA that ranged from 0.5 to 1 ug was reverse transcribed with random hexamers. One entry per CDR3 protein results from TCRdb running MiXCR on the immunoSEQ multiplex PCR reads. Here the sample spans more than 100,000 distinct CDR3 sequences, nearly 96% being singletons. The sequencing sample was made of CD4+ T cells from PBMCs. These receptors were taken from a human donor with Susac syndrome.

The chain carries TRBV9 and TRBJ1-5; weak D call: TRBD1 (6 bases). The V and J ends lost 0 bases and 6 bases respectively, with 13 bases between them. The CDR3 is made up of 15 amino acids. Looked up from germline, CDR1 is SGDLS and CDR2 is YYNGEE. Here the CDR3 DNA reads TGTGCCAGCAGCGTAGGGGGGCGAGACGGTCAGCCCCAGCATTTT. It specifies CASSVGGRDGQPQHF.

The gene calls are TRBV9 and TRBJ2-5; TRBD2 is a possible D gene (5 bases). The CDR3 loop spans 15 amino acids. Germline V gives CDR1 SGDLS, CDR2 YYNGEE. Trimming pared 0 bases from V and 0 bases from J, leaving 9 bases between. The CDR3 DNA sequence: TGTGCCAGCAGCGTAGGATCGGGATACCAAGAGACCCAGTACTTC. Protein sequence: CASSVGSGYQETQYF.

The chain is built from TRBV9 and TRBJ2-4; D is perhaps TRBD1 or TRBD2 (5 bases each). The length of the CDR3 is 16 residues. Germline assignment: CDR1 SGDLS and CDR2 YYNGEE. V was clipped by 3 bases and J by 0 bases, with 13 bases between them. The CDR3 nucleotides read TGTGCCAGCAGCGCAACCGGGACCTTAGCCAAAAACATTCAGTACTTC. This encodes CASSATGTLAKNIQYF.

The rearrangement joins TRBV6-6 to TRBJ2-1; no clear D gene. Germline CDR1 reads MNHNY; CDR2 reads SVGAGI (reference sequence). Trimming stripped 0 bases from V and 1 base from J, with 1 base between. This CDR3 contains 13 residues. CDR3 DNA: TGTGCCAGCAGTTACTCGTCCTACAATGAGCAGTTCTTC. It is translated as CASSYSSYNEQFF.

The rearrangement uses TRBV7-8 and TRBJ2-2; D may be TRBD1 (5 bases). The germline gives CDR1 SGHVS, CDR2 FQNEAQ. The CDR3 sequence is 15 residues long. V lost 5 bases and J 0 bases, leaving 10 bases between the germline ends. The CDR3 bases are TGTGCCAGCAGCCAACAGGTATCGAACACCGGGGAGCTGTTTTTT. It translates to CASSQQVSNTGELFF.

This chain uses TRBV7-9 with TRBJ2-5; no definite D call. Trimming cost V 1 base and J 5 bases, with 11 bases left between them. Germline values: CDR1 SEHNR, CDR2 FQNEAQ (reference sequence). CDR3 length equals 14 residues. The CDR3 DNA sequence: TGTGCCAGCAGCTTAGGGCCCCCCCAGGAGACCCAGTACTTC. Translated, it gives CASSLGPPQETQYF.

The chain has TRBV28 and TRBJ1-5; D perhaps matches TRBD1 (6 bases). Germline CDR1 and CDR2: MDHEN and SYDVKM. The CDR3 runs to 14 residues. V lost 5 bases to trimming and J lost 9 bases, with 17 bases between them. The CDR3 is CASSQRDTRRPQHF. The CDR3 DNA follows: TGTGCCAGCAGTCAAAGGGACACCCGCCGGCCCCAGCATTTT.

The rearrangement links TRBV27 to TRBJ2-7; D uncertain. This CDR3 spans 12 amino acids. Germline CDR1 MNHEY, CDR2 SMNVEV (reference sequence). V was cut by 5 bases and J by 9 bases, with 14 bases left in between. The CDR3 DNA follows: TGTGCCAGCAGTCTCCCCGAAGGTAGGCAGTACTTC. It encodes CASSLPEGRQYF.

About this clonotype: The junction and the germline gene differ at one end; a read error may be behind it. This chain links TRBV28 with TRBJ1-1, with a possible D match to TRBD1 (5 bases). The CDR3 length is 14 residues. Per germline, CDR1 MDHEN and CDR2 SYDVKM. DNA of the CDR3: TGTGCCAGCAGGCTCGGGACGGTGAATACTGAAGCTTTCTTT. Amino acid sequence: CASRLGTVNTEAFF. The full variable domain, in which reference TRBV28 and TRBJ1-1 provide the parts outside the CDR3, is DVKVTQSSRYLVKRTGEKVFLECVQDMDHENMFWYRQDPGLGLRLIYFSYDVKMKEKGDIPEGYSVSREKKERFSLILESASTNQTSMYLCASRLGTVNTEAFFGQGTRLTVV.

This chain joins TRBV7-2 and TRBJ2-3; perhaps D is TRBD1 or TRBD2 (5 bases each). This CDR3 is built from 17 residues. V lost 5 bases, J lost 3 bases, and 21 bases lay in between. Germline CDR1 SGHTA, CDR2 FQGNSA. CDR3 sequence: CASSRSGTQPRTDTQYF. The CDR3 nucleotides are TGTGCCAGCAGCCGATCGGGGACCCAGCCCCGGACAGATACGCAGTATTTT.

The V call is TRBV5-4, the J call TRBJ2-1; 7 bases line up with TRBD2. CDR1 SGHNT and CDR2 YYREEE come from the germline V gene (reference sequence). CDR3 length: 14 amino acids. J gave up 8 bases and V 0 bases, and 5 bases lay outside the gene matches. CDR3 sequence (DNA): TGTGCCAGCAGCTTGGGGACTAGTCTTCATGAGCAGTTCTTC. This encodes CASSLGTSLHEQFF.

This clonotype was observed once. The J gene is TRBJ1-1, the V gene TRBV7-6; TRBD1 matches at 7 bases. J gave up 4 bases and V 5 bases, and 4 bases lay outside the gene matches. CDR1 and CDR2 (germline): SGHVS, FNYEAQ. CDR3 length equals 13 residues. The CDR3 bases are TGTGCCAGCAGCCAACGACAGGGCACTGAAGCTTTCTTT. This encodes CASSQRQGTEAFF.

The chain has TRBV20-1 and TRBJ1-5; D is ambiguous. Trimming removed 6 bases at V and 2 bases at J, with 20 bases between. This CDR3 contains 16 residues. The germline V gene encodes CDR1 DFQATT and CDR2 SNEGSKA (reference sequence). CDR3 bases: TGCAGTGCAAACCGAGTAGGGCGAAAGGGCAATCAGCCCCAGCATTTT. Translation: CSANRVGRKGNQPQHF.

The chain is built from TRBV7-2 and TRBJ2-7; TRBD2 is a possible D gene (5 bases). The CDR3 is 15 residues long. From germline, CDR1 is SGHTA and CDR2 FQGNSA. Deletions cut 5 bases from V and 0 bases from J, with 14 bases between. In DNA, the CDR3 is TGTGCCAGCAGCCTCTGGCCGGGGAGCTCCTACGAGCAGTACTTC. Its translation is CASSLWPGSSYEQYF.

V is TRBV20-1 and J is TRBJ2-3; 10 bases agree with TRBD1. Germline V lookup: CDR1 DFQATT, CDR2 SNEGSKA (reference sequence). V dropped 5 bases and J dropped 2; count of bases not matched to a gene: 4. The CDR3 runs 14 residues. The CDR3 is CSASGTGVTDTQYF. The CDR3 DNA sequence: TGCAGTGCTTCTGGGACAGGGGTCACAGATACGCAGTATTTT.

This clonotype was seen a single time. The J gene is TRBJ2-1, the V gene TRBV30; 7 bases are shared with TRBD2. The J segment lost 4 bases and the V segment lost 0 bases, leaving 9 bases of the junction unmatched. Germline CDR1 is GTSNPN and CDR2 is SVGIG (reference sequence). This CDR3 comprises 16 residues. CDR3 in DNA: TGTGCCTGGAGTGTATCCAGGTCTAGCGGTTACAATGAGCAGTTCTTC. This sequence encodes CAWSVSRSSGYNEQFF.

This chain joins TRBV20-1 and TRBJ2-1; TRBD1 agrees at 10 bases. V trimming: 3 bases; J trimming: 4 bases; junction bases outside the gene matches: 3. CDR1 DFQATT and CDR2 SNEGSKA come from the germline V gene (reference sequence). This CDR3 is built from 14 residues. CDR3 sequence: CSASDRGQYNEQFF. CDR3 in DNA: TGCAGTGCTAGTGACAGGGGGCAGTACAATGAGCAGTTCTTC.

The rearrangement links TRBV9 to TRBJ2-5; possibly TRBD2 for D (6 bases). The CDR3 consists of 15 residues. CDR1 SGDLS and CDR2 YYNGEE come from the germline V gene. V lost 2 bases, J lost 7 bases, and 18 bases lay in between. In DNA form, the CDR3 reads TGTGCCAGCAGCGTCGGGACTGGGGGTCGTGGGACCCAGTACTTC. The encoded protein is CASSVGTGGRGTQYF.

V usage is TRBV28 and J usage is TRBJ2-7; TRBD1 matches at 8 bases. CDR3 size: 14 residues. V lost 6 bases and J lost 0; bases outside the gene matches: 4. Per germline, CDR1 MDHEN and CDR2 SYDVKM. The CDR3 DNA reads TGTGCCAGCAGACGACAGGGGTCCTCCTACGAGCAGTACTTC. The encoded protein is CASRRQGSSYEQYF.

The chain has TRBV30 and TRBJ2-7; D gene unclear. CDR1 and CDR2 (germline): GTSNPN, SVGIG (reference sequence). The CDR3 spans 11 residues. Trimming removed 6 bases from V and 2 bases from J, with 8 bases in between. The CDR3 DNA sequence: TGTGCCTGCACAGCTCCCTACGAGCAGTACTTC. Protein sequence: CACTAPYEQYF.

The chain has TRBV24-1 and TRBJ2-3; 10 bases agree with TRBD1. The germline V gene encodes CDR1 KGHDR and CDR2 SFDVKD. The CDR3 sequence is 14 residues long. With 4 bases clipped from V and 5 bases from J, the junction kept 2 bases outside the gene matches. CDR3 nucleotide sequence: TGTGCCACCAGTGACCGGACAGGGGGAGATACGCAGTATTTT. Amino acid sequence: CATSDRTGGDTQYF.

This clonotype was counted once. The chain employs TRBV6-5 and TRBJ1-3; maybe TRBD1 (5 bases). V gave up 4 bases and J gave up 0 bases, with 7 bases separating them. The CDR3 runs to 14 residues. The V gene's germline CDR1 is MNHEY and CDR2 SVGAGI. This CDR3 reads CASSWDFSGNTIYF. CDR3 nucleotide sequence: TGTGCCAGCAGTTGGGACTTCTCTGGAAACACCATATATTTT.

This chain joins TRBV5-1 and TRBJ2-5; 8 bases line up with TRBD2. Germline values: CDR1 SGHRS, CDR2 YFSETQ. CDR3 length equals 15 residues. Losses at the gene ends were 4 bases for V and 5 bases for J; bases not matched to a gene: 10. CDR3 in amino acids: CASSIGLALGETQYF. The CDR3 nucleotides read TGCGCCAGCAGCATCGGACTAGCCCTCGGGGAGACCCAGTACTTC. The entire variable domain, with the rest obtained from reference TRBV5-1 and TRBJ2-5, is as follows: KAGVTQTPRYLIKTRGQQVTLSCSPISGHRSVSWYQQTPGQGLQFLFEYFSETQRNKGNFPGRFSGRQFSNSRSEMNVSTLELGDSALYLCASSIGLALGETQYFGPGTRLLVL.

This chain joins TRBV19 and TRBJ2-2, with D possibly TRBD2 on 6 matching bases. Germline values: CDR1 LNHDA, CDR2 SQIVND (reference sequence). The CDR3 extends over 16 amino acids. The V gene lost 5 bases and the J gene lost 4 bases, with 17 bases spanning the gap. CDR3 amino acids: CASSAGHLGGTGELFF. In DNA form, the CDR3 reads TGTGCCAGTAGTGCTGGTCACTTGGGGGGCACCGGGGAGCTGTTTTTT.

The J gene is TRBJ2-7, the V gene TRBV20-1; 11 nucleotides match TRBD2. Germline assignment: CDR1 DFQATT and CDR2 SNEGSKA (reference sequence). This CDR3 region has 14 residues. V lost 6 bases and J lost 0; bases outside the gene matches: 4. CDR3 protein: CSAGLAVISYEQYF. Here the CDR3 DNA reads TGCAGTGCGGGACTAGCGGTAATCTCCTACGAGCAGTACTTC.

The chain recombines TRBV5-4 with TRBJ1-1; D is undetermined. This CDR3 contains 13 residues. Trimming removed 3 bases at V and 1 base at J, with 7 bases between. Looked up from germline, CDR1 is SGHNT and CDR2 is YYREEE (reference sequence). The CDR3 spells CASSWEGNTEAFF. In DNA, the CDR3 is TGTGCCAGCAGCTGGGAGGGGAACACTGAAGCTTTCTTT.

The chain couples TRBV6-6 to TRBJ1-2; 10 bases are a match to TRBD1. This CDR3 is 14 amino acids long. The germline V gene encodes CDR1 MNHNY and CDR2 SVGAGI (reference sequence). The J segment lost 4 bases and the V segment lost 7 bases, leaving 6 bases of the junction unmatched. The CDR3 spells CASTGGQGIYGYTF. The DNA of the CDR3 is TGTGCCAGCACCGGGGGACAGGGGATCTATGGCTACACCTTC.

The chain recombines TRBV29-1 with TRBJ2-1, with 8 bases lining up with TRBD2. CDR1 and CDR2 from the germline V gene are SQVTM and ANQGSEA. This CDR3 has 12 amino acids. The J segment lost 8 bases and the V segment lost 5 bases, leaving 5 bases of the junction unmatched. The CDR3 is CSVRLAGDEQFF. The CDR3 region has the DNA TGCAGCGTTCGGCTAGCGGGCGATGAGCAGTTCTTC.

CDR3 residues: CSVEHREGSYGYTF. The CDR3 nucleotides read TGCAGCGTGGAACACAGGGAGGGGAGCTATGGCTACACCTTC. The chain is built from TRBV29-1 and TRBJ1-2; D perhaps matches TRBD1 (6 bases). CDR1 and CDR2 (germline): SQVTM, ANQGSEA. The V end was cut by 6 bases, the J end by 4 bases, with 18 bases between. The CDR3 spans 14 residues. The whole variable domain, remainder taken from reference TRBV29-1 and TRBJ1-2, is SAVISQKPSRDICQRGTSLTIQCQVDSQVTMMFWYRQQPGQSLTLIATANQGSEATYESGFVIDKFPISRPNLTFSTLTVSNMSPEDSSIYLCSVEHREGSYGYTFGSGTRLTVV.

This chain links TRBV7-2 with TRBJ2-1, with D possibly TRBD2 on 7 matching bases. The V and J ends lost 3 bases and 0 bases respectively, with 12 bases between them. The CDR3 is 16 amino acids. The germline CDR1 and CDR2 sequences are SGHTA and FQGNSA. CDR3 in DNA: TGTGCCAGCAGCTTCGCGGGGGCAAGCTCCTACAATGAGCAGTTCTTC. Translating gives CASSFAGASSYNEQFF.

The chain joins TRBV9 to TRBJ2-7; 11 bases map to TRBD2. V trimming: 4 bases; J trimming: 2 bases; junction bases outside the gene matches: 2. Germline-derived CDR1 and CDR2 are SGDLS and YYNGEE. CDR3 length equals 14 residues. CDR3 loop: CASSHSGRAYEQYF. DNA of the CDR3: TGTGCCAGCAGCCATAGCGGGAGGGCCTACGAGCAGTACTTC.

Points on this clonotype: One end of the junction is discordant with germline, which a read error may explain. The chain has TRBV6-2 or TRBV6-3 and TRBJ1-3; possibly TRBD1 for D (5 bases). Germline CDR1 and CDR2: MNHEY and SVGEGT. CDR3 length: 12 residues. CDR3 nucleotides: TGCGACCGGCCAGGGCAAGAAAACACCATATATTTT. Its translation: CDRPGQENTIYF.